The present T cell receptor beta chain was sequenced within a study of blood T cell repertoires in COVID-19. The CDR3 totals 14 residues. The trim removed 1 base at V and 5 bases at J, leaving 2 bases unmatched. Germline V gives CDR1 GTSNPN, CDR2 SVGIG (reference sequence). Some clones are missing from TCRdb's copy, which holds only in-frame ones; the method was immunoSEQ multiplex PCR. The data show around 500,000 clones, approximately 85% seen once. The clonotype was recovered from a human donor in a cohort sampled during active COVID-19. V is TRBV30 and J is TRBJ2-5; TRBD2 matches at 12 bases. Sequencing was carried out using peripheral blood. The CDR3 is CAWSGLAGDETQYF. The CDR3 nucleotides read TGTGCCTGGAGTGGACTAGCGGGAGACGAGACCCAGTACTTC.